Presented here are 9 T cell receptor beta chains from one specimen sequenced in a study of blood T cell repertoires in COVID-19. The table came from immunoSEQ multiplex PCR; TCRdb's copy has only in-frame clones and leaves some out. The sample holds some 270,000 clones, 86% seen once. What was sequenced was peripheral blood. Every receptor here comes from a woman aged 55-75 years who had recovered from COVID-19.

V usage is TRBV4-3 and J usage is TRBJ1-3, with 7 bases aligning to TRBD1. The germline gives CDR1 LGHNA, CDR2 YSLEER. With 0 bases clipped from V and 5 bases from J, the junction kept 10 bases outside the gene matches. CDR3 length: 17 amino acids. The CDR3 protein is CASSQDGQAGGRNTIYF. CDR3 DNA sequence: TGCGCCAGCAGCCAAGATGGACAGGCTGGAGGTAGAAACACCATATATTTT.

CDR3 sequence reads: CASSLGEANQPQHF. The CDR3 bases are TGTGCCAGCAGCTTAGGGGAGGCCAATCAGCCCCAGCATTTT. V is TRBV5-6 and J is TRBJ1-5, with a possible D match to TRBD1 (5 bases). Germline V gene data show CDR1 as SGHDT and CDR2 as YYEEEE. This CDR3 is 14 amino acids long. V was cut by 2 bases and J by 3 bases, with 9 bases left in between.

J is TRBJ1-5 and V is TRBV24-1, with D hard to call. The V gene's germline CDR1 is KGHDR and CDR2 SFDVKD. The germline V and J ends were trimmed by 1 base and 5 bases, with 14 bases remaining between them. The CDR3 length is 16 residues. CDR3 protein: CATSDFPTGLDQPQHF. The CDR3, as DNA: TGTGCCACCAGTGATTTCCCGACGGGTCTCGATCAGCCCCAGCATTTT.

The J gene is TRBJ1-3, the V gene TRBV6-5; D unresolved. The V end lost 8 bases, the J end lost 2 bases, and 13 bases lay between the germline ends. Germline assignment: CDR1 MNHEY and CDR2 SVGAGI. CDR3 length: 14 amino acids. The CDR3 spells CASFLRGTGNTIYF. Here the CDR3 DNA reads TGTGCCAGCTTCCTTCGAGGGACTGGAAACACCATATATTTT.

This chain links TRBV9 with TRBJ2-2; 11 bases map to TRBD2. The CDR3 is 16 residues long. CDR1 SGDLS and CDR2 YYNGEE come from the germline V gene. V dropped 5 bases and J dropped 4; count of bases not matched to a gene: 7. The CDR3 loop reads CASSPGTSGSTGELFF. The CDR3 nucleotides read TGTGCCAGCAGTCCCGGAACTAGCGGGAGCACCGGGGAGCTGTTTTTT.

The chain links TRBV2 to TRBJ2-1; the match to TRBD2 covers 10 bases. Germline V gene lookup returns CDR1 SNHLY and CDR2 FYNNEI. This CDR3 region has 16 residues. The V segment lost 6 bases and the J segment 7 bases; nucleotides outside the gene matches: 12. The CDR3 sequence is CASRHLSGGQGNEQFF. CDR3 in DNA: TGTGCCAGCAGACACCTTAGCGGGGGGCAGGGAAATGAGCAGTTCTTC.

This chain connects TRBV5-1 to TRBJ2-3, with 9 nucleotides matching TRBD2. This CDR3 is 15 amino acids long. Germline CDR1 and CDR2: SGHRS and YFSETQ. V was pared by 4 bases and J by 1 base, with 4 bases of the junction left unmatched. The CDR3 region has the DNA TGCGCCAGCAGCCCAGCGGGGGGAGGCACAGATACGCAGTATTTT. Protein: CASSPAGGGTDTQYF.

This sequence joins TRBV20-1 and TRBJ1-1; TRBD1 is a possible D gene (5 bases). V lost 5 bases and J 7 bases, leaving 11 bases between the germline ends. CDR1 and CDR2 (germline): DFQATT, SNEGSKA (reference sequence). The CDR3 totals 11 residues. The CDR3 loop reads CSALRQIEAFF. As DNA, the CDR3 is TGCAGTGCTCTCCGACAGATTGAAGCTTTCTTT.

About this clone: Other DNA sequences in this specimen translate into the identical CDR3. The chain combines TRBV11-3 with TRBJ2-1; 10 bases are a match to TRBD1. Germline assignment: CDR1 SGHNT and CDR2 YENEEA. CDR3 length: 15 residues. V dropped 1 base and J dropped 6; count of bases not matched to a gene: 3. The CDR3 DNA sequence: TGTGCCAGCAGCTTAGGACAGGGGGCCCGCAATGAGCAGTTCTTC. Encoded protein: CASSLGQGARNEQFF.